This T cell receptor (beta chain) was sequenced during a study of blood T cell repertoires in COVID-19 (dated by TCRdb to about 2020). In terms of the full investigation: Samples covering the acute and convalescent phases of COVID-19 were provided by collaborators in the United States, Italy and Spain. The prospective study material was composed of cDNA or gDNA derived from T cells, B-cell-depleted T cells, or PBMCs. Deeply sampled blood TCRbeta repertoires from subjects exposed to, actively infected with, or recovered from COVID-19 were included in the dataset. The repertoires were released in a freely available public database intended as a resource for research on the immune response to SARS-CoV-2. The samples were drawn from the first 160 participants of the ongoing ImmuneRACE study and from 1,254 subjects provided by 6 global collaborators. Nearly every sample came with metadata listing a de-identified subject ID, COVID-19 status, age in years and sex. Where available, HLA class I and class II types were obtained from metadata supplied by the sample provider rather than from assay-based typing.

This clone was seen just once. There is no known antigen for this receptor. Per-base quality was not reported, and no clone a single base away is much larger than it. Trimming removed 7 bases from V and 4 bases from J, leaving 13 bases between the germline ends. As encoded in the germline V gene, CDR1 is MDHEN while CDR2 is SYDVKM. Measured from the cysteine to the phenylalanine, the CDR3 is 13 residues long. Left in the record is the CDR3 DNA by itself, 39 bases read in frame from the first base. The paper's findings and limits, for the study overall: Clinical and demographic metadata were provided uncurated, with the amount varying by source and participant.

TCRbeta CDR3 regions were amplified from genomic DNA by means of the immunoSEQ Assay, a bias-controlled multiplex PCR. The paper's processing steps were these. Nucleated cell counts per sample were estimated from amplification of reference gene primers within the assay. To quantify the absolute abundance of each unique TCRbeta CDR3 rearrangement, sequence reads were collapsed and filtered. Productive Simpson clonality was computed per sample as the square root of Simpson's diversity index over productive rearrangements. TCRdb stores this immuneACCESS table with in-frame sequences only. Part of the clones is absent; in the studies checked, under half of the shortfall reflects unresolved V genes, and no reason is known for the rest. V, J and clone size were drawn from that table, and D and trimming were deduced from the DNA. Counted in this sample were a few hundred thousand clones; 85% of them appeared once. The ten largest make up 2% to 3% of the sample.

In the prospective study, participants were about 18 to 95 years old, resided in under 30 geographic areas of the United States, and were enrolled through a virtual design. In the prospective study, cohorts were assigned on the basis of participant-reported clinical history obtained from a screening survey and a study questionnaire. ImmuneRACE Cohort 3 recovered participants were defined by two consecutive negative NP/OP PCR tests, healthcare professional clearance, or symptom resolution. Each participant in the prospective study had whole blood, serum and a nasopharyngeal or oropharyngeal swab collected by mobile phlebotomists. Prospective study participants could optionally give additional blood draws and questionnaires over an approximately 2-month period. Before DNA extraction, prospective study blood samples were shipped either frozen or at room temperature.

The source is a woman aged 45-59 years who had recovered from COVID-19. This receptor chain uses TRBV28 and TRBJ1-1; a tentative D match to TRBD1 spans 5 bases. Source material: PBMCs or T cells enriched from blood (not recorded which). The CDR3 amino acid sequence is: CASTIGGITEAFF. The nucleotides are TGTGCCAGCACCATCGGGGGGATCACTGAAGCTTTCTTT.